The rows below give T cell receptor beta chains drawn from one sample of a study of vaccination and CD4 T cells after COVID-19. The antigens of these receptors remain unknown. TCRdb fed the PCR reads into MiXCR, producing one record per CDR3 protein. This sample has 20,000 to 25,000 distinct CDR3 sequences; about 39% occur once, and the top ten carry 4% to 5.5%. Sequencing used CD4+ T cells from blood, cultured in vitro, obtained before SARS-CoV-2 vaccination. All receptors derive from a human donor who had recovered from COVID-19. CDR3s include the opening cysteine and the closing phenylalanine or tryptophan. The D gene is left open where the match is weak. Some rows mark clone size as missing; the rest say once, few, many or name a class of expanded clone.

clone_size,v_call,d_call,j_call,cdr3_aa
-,TRBV9,-,TRBJ1-1,CASSVGGILNTEAFF
-,TRBV24-1,-,TRBJ2-1,CATSDPGQSHEQFF
-,TRBV19,TRBD2,TRBJ2-1,CASSRLAGGQNNEQFF
few,TRBV6-1,-,TRBJ2-1,CASKSGQDYNEQFF
-,TRBV7-9,TRBD1,TRBJ2-7,CASSQRQGRGYEQYF
-,TRBV6-1,-,TRBJ2-6,CASRRDFSFSGANVLTF
few,TRBV29-1,-,TRBJ1-2,CSVDRELYGYTF
-,TRBV6-4,-,TRBJ1-3,CASSRGEGNTIYF
-,TRBV4-2,-,TRBJ1-5,CASSQDSRLPYKRQHF
-,TRBV18,-,TRBJ2-5,CASSPLGQPVQETQYF
-,TRBV21-1,-,TRBJ2-7,CASSKDELQESYEQYF
-,TRBV2,-,TRBJ1-5,CASSAGSNQPQHF
few,TRBV7-8,-,TRBJ1-2,CASSFRVPRLGYGYTF
-,TRBV7-3,-,TRBJ1-2,CASSPQGGVEGYTF
-,TRBV19,-,TRBJ1-1,CASTADGTNTEAFF
-,TRBV12-3/TRBV12-4,-,TRBJ2-1,CASSAGLYNEQFF
-,TRBV10-3,-,TRBJ1-2,CTVSESYIGVNYGYTF
-,TRBV7-6,-,TRBJ2-2,CASSLEGGTTGELFF
few,TRBV20-1,-,TRBJ2-1,CSARDPRNNEQFF
-,TRBV9,-,TRBJ1-2,CASSVEAWGRAGYGYTF
-,TRBV6-2/TRBV6-3,-,TRBJ2-7,CASSTDWSNLYEQYF
-,TRBV6-1,-,TRBJ2-2,CASRSDGTGELFF
-,TRBV5-4,-,TRBJ2-5,CASSLGPALQETQYF
-,TRBV2,TRBD1,TRBJ2-1,CASTRGRGQVNEQFF
-,TRBV19,TRBD2,TRBJ2-7,CASSETGTSAHYEQYF
-,TRBV7-2,TRBD2,TRBJ2-1,CASSIQGLAMFF
-,TRBV9,-,TRBJ1-5,CASSPGPGAGQPQHF
-,TRBV7-6,TRBD1,TRBJ2-3,CASSLAGQGFSLDTQYF
-,TRBV20-1,-,TRBJ2-5,CSARRWSEETQYF
-,TRBV7-6,-,TRBJ1-5,CASSLGPGTQPQHF
few,TRBV20-1,-,TRBJ2-7,CSASSPVTYEQYF
-,TRBV20-1,-,TRBJ2-7,CSAPPAGRWEQYF
-,TRBV7-2,TRBD2,TRBJ2-3,CASSTRLGVAGGTTDTQYF
once,TRBV5-8,-,TRBJ2-4,CASSSAPSQYF
once,TRBV6-1,TRBD1,TRBJ1-4,CASSPPSDRGREKLFF
-,TRBV24-1,TRBD1,TRBJ2-3,CATNMGQITDTQYF
few,TRBV20-1,-,TRBJ1-5,CSAKEGGNQPQHF
medium-sized,TRBV20-1,-,TRBJ1-3,CSARRTGTRTGNTIYF
-,TRBV6-1,TRBD1,TRBJ2-2,CASGDRASLFLNTGELFF
-,TRBV30,TRBD1,TRBJ2-7,CAWRTQDRGVWYF